The rows below give T cell receptor beta chains drawn from one sample of a study of CD8+CD57+ T cells in acquired aplastic anemia. TCRdb ran MiXCR on the reads and lists one entry per CDR3 protein. The profile shows 450,000 to 550,000 distinct CDR3 sequences, over 25% of them singletons. The sequenced material came from sorted CD4+, CD8+, or CD8+CD57+ T cells (not recorded which) from PBMCs. Source of these receptors: a human donor with aplastic anemia. Both conserved end residues are part of each CDR3. Fields, in order: D gene, clone size, J gene, V gene, CDR3 protein, CDR3 DNA. D genes are given only for firm matches. Not every row has a clone size; where given, it reads once, few, many or a size class.

- | - | TRBJ2-5 | TRBV2 | CASRGDGFRETQYF | TGTGCCAGCAGGGGGGACGGATTCCGTGAGACCCAGTACTTC
- | - | TRBJ1-6 | TRBV10-1 | CASSEGSANSPLHF | TGCGCCAGCAGTGAGGGTTCAGCGAATTCACCCCTCCACTTT
- | many | TRBJ2-3 | TRBV7-6 | CASSLVAGSTDTQYF | TGTGCCAGCAGCTTAGTGGCGGGGAGCACAGATACGCAGTATTTT
TRBD2 | - | TRBJ2-7 | TRBV25-1 | CASSLSSSGNDEQYF | TGTGCCAGCAGTTTATCGTCTAGCGGGAACGACGAGCAGTACTTC
- | few | TRBJ2-4 | TRBV4-3 | CASSQDGRNIQYF | TGCGCCAGCAGCCAAGATGGGAGAAACATTCAGTACTTC
TRBD2 | few | TRBJ2-7 | TRBV24-1 | CATSVGSSGSSYEQYF | TGTGCCACCAGCGTAGGCAGTAGCGGGAGCTCCTACGAGCAGTACTTC
- | - | TRBJ2-3 | TRBV20-1 | CSASRQGSPTDTQYF | TGCAGTGCTAGCCGCCAGGGGTCCCCCACAGATACGCAGTATTTT
TRBD1 | - | TRBJ1-1 | TRBV25-1 | CASSIRTGMDTEAFF | TGTGCCAGTAGTATAAGGACAGGGATGGACACTGAAGCTTTCTTT
TRBD1 | - | TRBJ2-7 | TRBV10-3 | CAIAGVGDRAYEQYF | TGTGCCATCGCCGGGGTTGGGGACAGGGCCTACGAGCAGTACTTC
TRBD1 | many | TRBJ1-1 | TRBV19 | CASSSGQGGLNTEAFF | TGTGCCAGTAGTTCAGGACAGGGAGGCCTAAACACTGAAGCTTTCTTT
- | - | TRBJ2-1 | TRBV14 | CASSQDRRYNEQFF | TGTGCCAGCAGCCAAGACAGGCGCTACAATGAGCAGTTCTTC
- | many | TRBJ2-7 | TRBV20-1 | CSAPLTGIKQYF | TGCAGTGCCCCCTTAACAGGGATCAAGCAGTACTTC
TRBD1 | once | TRBJ1-1 | TRBV7-8 | CASSGMGQGAILNTEAFF | TGTGCCAGCAGCGGAATGGGTCAGGGGGCTATATTGAACACTGAAGCTTTCTTT
- | - | TRBJ2-7 | TRBV2 | CASGGVSSYEQYF | TGTGCCAGCGGTGGTGTGAGCTCCTACGAGCAGTACTTC
- | few | TRBJ2-5 | TRBV6-2/TRBV6-3 | CASSYSPGVGETQYF | TGTGCCAGCAGTTACTCACCGGGGGTAGGAGAGACCCAGTACTTC
- | few | TRBJ1-2 | TRBV6-5 | CASSLWGGSYGYTF | TGTGCCAGCAGCTTGTGGGGCGGGAGCTATGGCTACACCTTC
- | many | TRBJ1-2 | TRBV12-3/TRBV12-4 | CASSSLGQGLSGYTF | TGTGCCAGCAGCTCCCTCGGGCAGGGGCTGAGTGGCTACACCTTC
TRBD1 | many | TRBJ1-5 | TRBV19 | CASKAPRGRDQPQHF | TGTGCCAGTAAGGCCCCAAGGGGGCGTGATCAGCCCCAGCATTTT
TRBD1 | - | TRBJ2-5 | TRBV2 | CASSNRDRGGETQYF | TGTGCCAGCAGTAACCGGGACAGGGGTGGAGAGACCCAGTACTTC